This T cell receptor (beta chain) originates from a study of OX40 agonist ivuxolimab in advanced cancers. On the study more broadly: Administration of intravenous ivuxolimab to patients occurred every 2 weeks at 0.01 to 10 mg/kg. Past anti-PD-1, anti-PD-L1 or anti-CTLA-4 therapy was accepted, and 40% had received some. Overall study results and limits: The mean number of expanded clones was higher in CD8+ T cells than in CD4+.

Profiling relied on immunoSEQ multiplex PCR, and the TCRdb table lists in-frame clones only, not all of them. The table lists 9,500 to 15,000 clones, roughly 81% of them singletons. The CDR3 consists of 15 residues. Looked up from germline, CDR1 is MDHEN and CDR2 is SYDVKM. V shed 3 bases, J shed 2 bases, and the junction held 7 bases outside the gene matches. In regard to this clone: Antigen specificity is unknown.

The chain combines TRBV28 with TRBJ2-7; 7 bases agree with TRBD1. This clonotype originated in an adult with an advanced solid tumor such as melanoma, head and neck, liver or kidney cancer. The material was CD4+ or CD8+ T cells sorted from blood, obtained in a trial of the OX40 agonist ivuxolimab. In DNA form, the CDR3 reads TGTGCCAGCAGTTTGTACGACAGGGTTACCTACGAGCAGTACTTC. Residues: CASSLYDRVTYEQYF.